The present TCR beta chain was sequenced within a study of beta chain features in type 1 diabetes. Study-level results: In all four CD4+ subsets, TCRB CDR3 length was significantly, moderately reduced in type 1 diabetes.

The whole isolated RNA underwent reverse transcription, so sequencing captured expressed TCRB transcripts. The assay was immunoSEQ multiplex PCR, and TCRdb's table has in-frame clones only and misses some. The table includes around 280,000 clones, 15% detected once. This clone was recorded a few times. Antigen specificity is unknown. This receptor was obtained from a man between 18 and 29 years old with type 1 diabetes. Sequencing used naive CD4+ T cells from blood.

CDR3 region: CASSRDYSNEQFF. The CDR3 DNA reads as TGTGCCAGCAGTAGGGACTATTCAAATGAGCAGTTCTTC. The chain joins TRBV2 to TRBJ2-1; TRBD2 matches at 7 bases. Per the germline V gene, CDR1 is SNHLY and CDR2 is FYNNEI. The V segment lost 5 bases and the J segment 7 bases; nucleotides outside the gene matches: 5. This CDR3 has 13 residues.